This paragraph reports one T cell receptor (beta chain). Its antigen has not been determined. Base qualities are not provided; no much larger clone lies one nucleotide away. The record originates from a study of T cell repertoires in cytomegalovirus infection (dated 2019 in TCRdb). About the study as a whole: Recently identified HLA-C-restricted CMV epitopes, whose presentation resists viral immunomodulation, were targeted by peptide stimulations together with well-studied HLA-B-restricted epitopes. Donor HLA type was relevant to the analysis, as public TCR beta signatures indicated carriage of CMV infection together with the matching HLA type.

On the study overall, not on this receptor specifically: The ex vivo response was dominated by HLA-C-restricted CMV-specific TCR beta clonotypes, and the single most frequent clonotype in two of eight donors was supplied by these HLA-C-restricted clonotypes. In both this cohort and an independent cohort of 350 to 400 donors, the cumulative frequency of public TCR beta family members distinguished carriers of CMV infection plus the relevant HLA type.

From V the trimming removes 7 bases and from J it removes 2 bases, while the gene matches leave 3 bases of the junction unaccounted for. The germline V gene gives CDR1 as MNHEY and CDR2 as SVGEGT. Reading from cysteine to phenylalanine, the CDR3 counts 13 amino acids. The read is trimmed to its CDR3 DNA, 39 bases read in frame from base 1. The instrument given in TCRdb is Illumina HiSeq 1500. TCRdb reran the public reads through fastp at Q25 and MiXCR, keeping productive beta chains. Every distinct CDR3 protein forms one entry, paired with its most common genes and DNA. For this sample there are around 570,000 distinct CDR3 sequences; approximately 40% appear just once. In total, the top ten clones hold over 45% of the sample. The sample's treatment or condition label is to be understood as: in vitro stimulation with specific CMV peptide epitopes to enrich CMV-specific T cells.

The rearrangement combines TRBV6-2 or TRBV6-3 with TRBJ2-3, with 7 middle bases fitting TRBD2. Sequencing used cultured PBMCs, obtained from culture after CMV antigen stimulation. The sequence derives from a human donor in good health (CMV status not recorded). Some clones in this sample may be carry-over from other donors' samples. CDR3 loop: CASTGTTTDTQYF. The DNA sequence reads TGTGCCAGCACCGGGACTACCACAGATACGCAGTATTTT.